A single T cell receptor (beta chain) is shown here with its context. Its specificity is not known. The CDR3 has 19 residues. Germline-derived CDR1 and CDR2 are MNHNS and SASEGT. With V trimmed by 1 base and J by 0 bases, 11 bases remained unmatched. Here immunoSEQ multiplex PCR was the method, and the copy in TCRdb shows in-frame clones only, minus some. The data hold 120,000 to 150,000 clones, with around 90% observed a single time. These data come from a study of T cell responses to AZD1222 COVID-19 vaccine. Whole-study findings and limits: Across the whole spike, CD4 TCRs peaked at regions 160-218 and 743-854. Females outnumbered males among donors, who were mostly white British; clonal diversity was possibly underestimated. Among AZD1222 vaccinees, only 6 or 7 were seropositive at baseline.

The chain combines TRBV6-1 with TRBJ1-5; TRBD1 matches at 8 bases. This receptor was identified in an adult in good health. The sample here was peripheral blood, taken on day 0 of MenACWY control vaccination. CDR3 DNA: TGTGCCAGCAGTGAAGGGGCAGGGGGCATTCCCTATAGCAATCAGCCCCAGCATTTT. Its translation: CASSEGAGGIPYSNQPQHF.